Following are 2 T cell receptor beta chains from one sample sequenced in a study of vaccination effects on CD4 cells after COVID-19. ViraFEST used viral peptide pools to expand antigen-specific CD4+ T cells before sequencing. Upon completion of about ten days in culture, CD4+ T cells were isolated. Testing of the vaccine recipients showed negative nucleocapsid antibodies and no prior SARS-CoV-2 infection. TCRdb's table, derived via immunoSEQ multiplex PCR, lists solely in-frame clones and lacks some. Among about 73,000 clones listed, around 74% were seen once. Antigen specificity for these receptors is unknown. The specimen was CD4+ T cells from PBMCs cultured with HCoV-NL63 spike peptides, collected before COVID-19 vaccination. These TCRs come from a human donor who received a COVID-19 vaccine.

This clone occurred a few times. The CDR3 region is CASSRDRAPLHF. The CDR3 DNA reads as TGTGCCAGTAGTCGTGACAGGGCACCCCTCCACTTT. J is TRBJ1-6 and V is TRBV19; TRBD1 agrees at 7 bases. V lost 5 bases, J lost 11 bases, and 3 bases stayed unmatched. CDR1 and CDR2 from the germline V gene are LNHDA and SQIVND (reference sequence). The length of the CDR3 is 12 residues.

The J gene is TRBJ1-4, the V gene TRBV5-4; D might be TRBD1 (6 bases). The CDR3 contains 15 residues. Germline V gene lookup returns CDR1 SGHNT and CDR2 YYREEE (reference sequence). V lost 2 bases to trimming and J lost 6 bases, with 14 bases between them. In nucleotides, the CDR3 is TGTGCCAGCAGCTTAGGGGGGGCGCGGGATGAAAAACTGTTTTTT. This translates into CASSLGGARDEKLFF. Looking up the rest from reference TRBV5-4 and TRBJ1-4 gives the full variable domain: ETGVTQSPTHLIKTRGQQVTLRCSSQSGHNTVSWYQQALGQGPQFIFQYYREEENGRGNFPPRFSGLQFPNYSSELNVNALELDDSALYLCASSLGGARDEKLFFGSGTQLSVL.